This T cell receptor beta chain was documented in a study of blood T cell repertoires in COVID-19. Clones were sequenced by immunoSEQ multiplex PCR, and TCRdb holds only the in-frame ones, with some missing. The sample yields 65,000 to 80,000 clones, roughly 90% seen once. The V gene's germline CDR1 is MDHEN and CDR2 SYDVKM. The CDR3 has 14 residues. Trimming removed 3 bases from V and 6 bases from J; junction bases left unmatched: 6. The sequence came from a man aged 50 or older with active COVID-19. The V call is TRBV28, the J call TRBJ2-7; 9 bases fit TRBD1. Material: peripheral blood. In DNA, the CDR3 is TGTGCCAGCAGTTTGGCCGGGACAGGGTTCGAGCAGTACTTC. It yields the protein CASSLAGTGFEQYF.